The 5 T cell receptor beta chains reported below all come from one sample, sequenced in a study of T cell responses to AZD1222 COVID-19 vaccine. Profiled with immunoSEQ multiplex PCR; TCRdb holds only in-frame clones, not every one. The sample contains some 120,000 clones, roughly 84% of which appear only once. This sample comprised peripheral blood, obtained 28 days after the second AZD1222 dose. The receptors shown here come from an adult who received the AZD1222 COVID-19 vaccine.

The chain is built from TRBV19 and TRBJ1-4; 7 positions agree with TRBD1. V was pared by 9 bases and J by 8 bases, with 12 bases of the junction left unmatched. CDR1 is LNHDA and CDR2 is SQIVND in the germline V gene (reference sequence). This CDR3 has 14 amino acids. CDR3 coding DNA: TGTGCCAGCAAACCGGGACAGCTAAGCGAAAAACTGTTTTTT. Its translation is CASKPGQLSEKLFF.

The chain links TRBV3-1 (or the pseudogene TRBV3-2) to TRBJ2-2, with D uncertain. V dropped 7 bases and J dropped 6 bases, with 12 bases sitting between them. This CDR3 contains 13 residues. CDR1 and CDR2 from the germline V gene are LGHDT and YNNKEL (reference sequence). The CDR3 spells CASTERSSGELFF. DNA of the CDR3: TGTGCCAGCACCGAACGGTCGTCCGGGGAGCTGTTTTTT.

J is TRBJ1-5 and V is TRBV5-5, with D perhaps TRBD1 (5 bases). This CDR3 has 14 residues. With 2 bases removed from V and 1 base from J, the gap between germline ends came to 7 bases. The germline V gene has CDR1 SGHKS and CDR2 YYEKEE (reference sequence). CDR3 DNA: TGTGCCAGCAGCTTTGGGGGGAGCAATCAGCCCCAGCATTTT. It yields the protein CASSFGGSNQPQHF.

The CDR3 is CASSFTGQGTADTQYF. DNA of the CDR3: TGTGCCAGCAGCTTTACAGGGCAGGGCACAGCAGATACGCAGTATTTT. The chain joins TRBV7-6 to TRBJ2-3, with D perhaps TRBD1 (6 bases). V lost 3 bases to trimming and J lost 4 bases, with 17 bases between them. The germline V gene has CDR1 SGHVS and CDR2 FNYEAQ. This CDR3 has 16 residues.

The V call is TRBV27, the J call TRBJ1-1; 7 bases match TRBD1. Germline V gives CDR1 MNHEY, CDR2 SMNVEV (reference sequence). V was clipped by 0 bases and J by 5 bases; unmatched bases: 9. The CDR3 is 16 residues long. CDR3 DNA sequence: TGTGCCAGCAGTTTATCCCGAGGGGGCTCGGGAACTGAAGCTTTCTTT. It translates to CASSLSRGGSGTEAFF.